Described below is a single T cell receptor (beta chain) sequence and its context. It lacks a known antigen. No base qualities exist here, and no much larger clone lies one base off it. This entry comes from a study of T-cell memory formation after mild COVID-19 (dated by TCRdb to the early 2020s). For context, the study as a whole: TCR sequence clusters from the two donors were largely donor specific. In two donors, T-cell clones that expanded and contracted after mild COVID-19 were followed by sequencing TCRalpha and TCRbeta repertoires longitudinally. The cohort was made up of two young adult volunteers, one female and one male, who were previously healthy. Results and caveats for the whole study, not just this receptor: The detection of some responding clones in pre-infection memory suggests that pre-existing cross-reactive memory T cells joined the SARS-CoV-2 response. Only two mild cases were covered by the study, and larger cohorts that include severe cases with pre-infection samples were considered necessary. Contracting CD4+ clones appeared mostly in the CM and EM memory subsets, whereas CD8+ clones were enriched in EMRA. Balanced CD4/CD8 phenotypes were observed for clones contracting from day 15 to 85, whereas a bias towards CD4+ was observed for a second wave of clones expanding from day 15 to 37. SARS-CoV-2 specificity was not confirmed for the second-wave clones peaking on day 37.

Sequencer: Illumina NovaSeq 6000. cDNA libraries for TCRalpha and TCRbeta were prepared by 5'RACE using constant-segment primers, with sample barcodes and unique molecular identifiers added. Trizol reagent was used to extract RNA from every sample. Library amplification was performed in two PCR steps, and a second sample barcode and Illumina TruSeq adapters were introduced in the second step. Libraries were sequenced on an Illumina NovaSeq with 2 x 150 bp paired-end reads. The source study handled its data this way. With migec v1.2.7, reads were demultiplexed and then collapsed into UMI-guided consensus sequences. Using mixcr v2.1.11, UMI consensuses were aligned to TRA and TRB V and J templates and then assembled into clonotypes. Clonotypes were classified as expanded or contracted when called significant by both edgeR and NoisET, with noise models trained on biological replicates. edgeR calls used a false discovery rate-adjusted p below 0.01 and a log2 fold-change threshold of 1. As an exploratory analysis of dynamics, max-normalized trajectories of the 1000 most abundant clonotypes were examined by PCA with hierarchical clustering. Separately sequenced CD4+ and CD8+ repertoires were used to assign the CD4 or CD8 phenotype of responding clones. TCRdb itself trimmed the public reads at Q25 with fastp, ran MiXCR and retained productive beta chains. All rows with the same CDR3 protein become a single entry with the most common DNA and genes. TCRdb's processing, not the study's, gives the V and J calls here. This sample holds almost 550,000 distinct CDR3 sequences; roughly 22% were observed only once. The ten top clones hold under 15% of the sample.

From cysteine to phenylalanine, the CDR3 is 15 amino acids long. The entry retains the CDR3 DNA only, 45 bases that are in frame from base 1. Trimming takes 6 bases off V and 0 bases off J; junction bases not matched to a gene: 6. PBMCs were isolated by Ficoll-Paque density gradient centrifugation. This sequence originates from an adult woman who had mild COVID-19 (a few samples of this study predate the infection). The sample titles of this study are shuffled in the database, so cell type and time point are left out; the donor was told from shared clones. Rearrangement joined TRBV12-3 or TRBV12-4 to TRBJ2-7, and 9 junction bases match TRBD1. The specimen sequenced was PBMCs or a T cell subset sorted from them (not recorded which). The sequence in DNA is TGTGCCAGCAGGTATACAGGGGGCGCCTCCTACGAGCAGTACTTC. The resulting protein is CASRYTGGASYEQYF.